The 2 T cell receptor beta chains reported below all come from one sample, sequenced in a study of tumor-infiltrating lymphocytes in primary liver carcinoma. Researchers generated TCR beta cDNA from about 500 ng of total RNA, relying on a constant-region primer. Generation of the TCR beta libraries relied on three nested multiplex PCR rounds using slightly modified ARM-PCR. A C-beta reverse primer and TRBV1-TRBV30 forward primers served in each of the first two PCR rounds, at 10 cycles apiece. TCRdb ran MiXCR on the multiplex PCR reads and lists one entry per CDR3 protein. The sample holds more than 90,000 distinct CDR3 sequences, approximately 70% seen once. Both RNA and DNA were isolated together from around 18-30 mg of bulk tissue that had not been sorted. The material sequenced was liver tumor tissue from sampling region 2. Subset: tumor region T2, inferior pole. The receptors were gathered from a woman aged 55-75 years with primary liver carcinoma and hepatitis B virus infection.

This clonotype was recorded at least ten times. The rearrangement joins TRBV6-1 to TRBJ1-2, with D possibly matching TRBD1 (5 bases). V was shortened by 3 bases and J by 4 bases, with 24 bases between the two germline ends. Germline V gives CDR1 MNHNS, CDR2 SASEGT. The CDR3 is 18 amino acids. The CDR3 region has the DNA TGTGCCAGCAGTGACCGTGAATCCGGGGCCTCCCCCCCCTATGGCTACACCTTC. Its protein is CASSDRESGASPPYGYTF.

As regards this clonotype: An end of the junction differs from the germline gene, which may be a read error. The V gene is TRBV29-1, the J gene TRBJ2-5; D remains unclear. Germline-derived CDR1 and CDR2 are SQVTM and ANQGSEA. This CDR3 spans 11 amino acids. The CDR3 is CSAMALETRYF. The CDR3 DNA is TGCAGCGCCATGGCTTTGGAGACCCGGTACTTC.